This paragraph reports one T cell receptor beta chain. The antigen remains unidentified. The study ran its PCR with 60 Vbeta and 13 Jbeta primers. The protocol was immunoSEQ multiplex PCR, while the TCRdb copy is restricted to in-frame clones and leaves out a portion. The sample records about 160,000 clones, approximately 86% being singletons. The data originate from a study of cytomegalovirus exposure and HLA in healthy donors. Study-level background: An early data release held some 85 million unique TCRs from HLA-typed donors. General study results and limits: Most TCR sequences were seen very rarely across donors, but some public TCRs occurred in many.

The sequence was obtained from a woman in her late teens or twenties in good health and CMV-seronegative. The source material was PBMCs.

CDR3 in amino acids: CASSYAEDSYEQYF. The CDR3 nucleotides read TGTGCCAGCAGTTACGCGGAAGACTCCTACGAGCAGTACTTC. V usage is TRBV27 and J usage is TRBJ2-7; unclear D gene. Trimming stripped 4 bases from V and 0 bases from J, with 10 bases between. This CDR3 has 14 residues. Germline V lookup: CDR1 MNHEY, CDR2 SMNVEV (reference sequence).